This T cell receptor beta chain was retrieved from a study of T-cell memory formation after mild COVID-19. TCRdb passed the 5' RACE reads through MiXCR, listing each CDR3 protein once. The sample lists about 190,000 distinct CDR3 sequences; roughly a tenth were seen once. The CDR3 spans 13 residues. V gave up 8 bases and J gave up 0 bases, with 11 bases separating them. Germline lookup yields CDR1 ENHRY and CDR2 SYGVKD. The sequence was collected from a young man who had mild COVID-19 (a few samples of this study predate the infection). Cell type and time point are not known. The sample taken for sequencing was PBMCs or a T cell subset sorted from them (not recorded which). The chain has TRBV10-3 and TRBJ2-7, with D unresolved. CDR3 bases: TGTGCCATCCGCCGCCCAGTCTCCTACGAGCAGTACTTC. Residues: CAIRRPVSYEQYF.